Listed below are T cell receptor beta chains from one sample, sequenced in a study of control samples from healthy donors and cancer patients. Sequenced by immunoSEQ multiplex PCR; TCRdb stores in-frame clones only, minus some. The data contain around 140,000 clones, approximately 92% of them singletons. What was sequenced was blood. These TCRs come from a middle-aged man in good health. Both conserved end residues are part of each CDR3. D genes are given only for firm matches. Size is omitted from some rows. Given values are once, few, many or a class for expanded clones.

j_gene,v_gene,d_gene,abundance,CDR3aa,CDR3nt
TRBJ1-1,TRBV29-1,NA,NA,CSVRSTGVDRAFF,TGCAGCGTTCGGTCGACAGGCGTAGATCGGGCTTTCTTT
TRBJ2-3,TRBV10-2,NA,NA,CASNKPSTDTQYF,TGCGCCAGCAATAAACCGAGCACAGATACGCAGTATTTT
TRBJ2-3,TRBV9,NA,NA,CASSVMSGRDTDTQYF,TGTGCCAGCAGCGTAATGTCGGGGCGTGACACAGATACGCAGTATTTT
TRBJ2-1,TRBV7-3,NA,NA,CASSSPSSGEQFF,TGTGCCAGCAGCAGCCCGTCAAGCGGTGAGCAGTTCTTC
TRBJ2-7,TRBV6-6,NA,NA,CASSTPHLSSYEQYF,TGTGCCAGCAGTACCCCTCACTTGAGCTCCTACGAGCAGTACTTC
TRBJ1-5,TRBV6-6,NA,few,CASSYPGGNQPQHF,TGTGCCAGCAGTTACCCCGGGGGCAATCAGCCCCAGCATTTT
TRBJ2-2,TRBV30,TRBD1,NA,CAWDRGSGELFF,TGTGCTTGGGACAGGGGCTCCGGGGAGCTGTTTTTT
TRBJ2-7,TRBV7-9,TRBD1,NA,CASSHRTGASYEQYF,TGTGCCAGCAGCCACCGGACAGGGGCCTCCTACGAGCAGTACTTC
TRBJ1-5,TRBV29-1,NA,NA,CSVAGYQPQHF,TGCAGCGTTGCCGGCTATCAGCCCCAGCATTTT
TRBJ2-2,TRBV5-5,NA,NA,CASTTGLDTGELFF,TGTGCCAGCACCACGGGGTTGGACACCGGGGAGCTGTTTTTT
TRBJ1-4,TRBV19,TRBD1,NA,CASSPGGVNEKLFF,TGTGCCAGTAGTCCAGGGGGAGTGAACGAAAAACTGTTTTTT
TRBJ2-2,TRBV5-1,NA,NA,CASSLGDLPGELFF,TGCGCCAGCAGCTTGGGGGACTTACCCGGGGAGCTGTTTTTT
TRBJ2-3,TRBV6-1,NA,once,CASSELDFTDTQYF,TGTGCCAGCAGTGAATTGGACTTCACAGATACGCAGTATTTT
TRBJ1-1,TRBV27,TRBD1,NA,CASSRRGQAFF,TGTGCCAGCAGTAGGAGGGGGCAAGCTTTCTTT
TRBJ2-7,TRBV30,TRBD1,NA,CAYLGTGGTYEQYF,TGTGCCTACCTTGGGACAGGGGGCACCTACGAGCAGTACTTC
TRBJ2-7,TRBV6-2/TRBV6-3,TRBD2,NA,CASSNILAGGPEEQYF,TGTGCCAGCAGTAATATACTAGCGGGGGGGCCGGAAGAGCAGTACTTC
TRBJ1-2,TRBV6-6,NA,NA,CASSYYSGYTF,TGTGCCAGCAGTTACTACTCTGGCTACACCTTC
TRBJ1-1,TRBV19,NA,NA,CASSIDLNTEAFF,TGTGCCAGTAGTATAGACCTGAACACTGAAGCTTTCTTT
TRBJ1-5,TRBV2,NA,NA,CASRLGSRSNQPQHF,TGTGCCAGCAGGTTGGGCAGCCGCAGCAATCAGCCCCAGCATTTT
TRBJ2-5,TRBV6-1,NA,NA,CASSEGGAWETQYF,TGTGCCAGCAGTGAGGGGGGGGCATGGGAGACCCAGTACTTC
TRBJ2-1,TRBV3-1/TRBV3-2,TRBD2,NA,CASSRPGLAFNEQFF,TGTGCCAGCAGCCGTCCGGGACTAGCGTTCAATGAGCAGTTCTTC
TRBJ2-7,TRBV9,NA,NA,CASSVKADSYEQYF,TGTGCCAGCAGCGTAAAGGCGGACTCCTACGAGCAGTACTTC
TRBJ2-3,TRBV5-4,NA,NA,CASSRDGGGTDTQYF,TGTGCCAGCAGCCGGGATGGGGGCGGCACAGATACGCAGTATTTT
TRBJ2-3,TRBV7-5,NA,NA,CARAGQGHRDTQYF,TGTGCCAGAGCGGGACAGGGACATCGAGATACGCAGTATTTT
TRBJ1-5,TRBV5-1,TRBD1,NA,CASSPATGRNQPQHF,TGCGCCAGCAGCCCCGCGACAGGGCGCAATCAGCCCCAGCATTTT
TRBJ2-1,TRBV24-1,TRBD2,NA,CATSGPIPPGLAGGPGRNEQFF,TGTGCCACCAGTGGACCGATACCACCGGGACTAGCGGGGGGGCCGGGTCGAAATGAGCAGTTCTTC
TRBJ1-4,TRBV19,NA,NA,CASRIPGGGGKLFF,TGTGCCAGTAGGATCCCCGGGGGTGGAGGAAAACTGTTTTTT
TRBJ2-1,TRBV30,NA,NA,CAWSVSRAHNEQFF,TGTGCCTGGAGTGTAAGCAGGGCCCACAATGAGCAGTTCTTC
TRBJ1-5,TRBV6-1,NA,NA,CAGSEYGEPQHF,TGTGCCGGCAGTGAATATGGGGAGCCCCAGCATTTT
TRBJ2-5,TRBV1,NA,NA,CTSSQEIQRGGQETQYF,TGCACCAGCAGCCAAGAAATACAGCGGGGGGGTCAAGAGACCCAGTACTTC
TRBJ1-1,TRBV19,NA,NA,CASSRVLNTEAFF,TGTGCCAGTAGTAGAGTACTGAACACTGAAGCTTTCTTT
TRBJ2-2,TRBV6-5,TRBD1,NA,CASTPGQGRTGELFF,TGTGCCAGCACTCCCGGACAGGGGCGCACCGGGGAGCTGTTTTTT
TRBJ1-1,TRBV5-4,NA,NA,CASSLATPNTEAFF,TGTGCCAGCAGCTTGGCAACGCCGAACACTGAAGCTTTCTTT
TRBJ2-1,TRBV29-1,NA,NA,CSVVRGTNEQFF,TGCAGCGTTGTACGGGGGACGAATGAGCAGTTCTTC
TRBJ2-2,TRBV7-3,NA,NA,CASSKGGTPDPGELFF,TGTGCCAGCAGCAAGGGCGGGACACCAGATCCCGGGGAGCTGTTTTTT
TRBJ2-2,TRBV6-6,NA,NA,CASRDSRTGELFF,TGTGCCAGTCGCGACTCCCGCACCGGGGAGCTGTTTTTT
TRBJ2-1,TRBV9,NA,NA,CASSGRMQNNEQFF,TGTGCCAGCAGCGGCCGGATGCAAAACAATGAGCAGTTCTTC
TRBJ1-1,TRBV12-3/TRBV12-4,NA,once,CASRQRGDTEAFF,TGTGCCAGCAGACAGCGAGGGGACACTGAAGCTTTCTTT
TRBJ1-2,TRBV5-1,TRBD1,NA,CASSPTLTGNYGYTF,TGCGCCAGCAGCCCCACCCTGACAGGGAACTATGGCTACACCTTC
TRBJ1-2,TRBV20-1,NA,NA,CSASSGDGYTF,TGCAGTGCTAGTTCCGGGGATGGCTACACCTTC
TRBJ1-2,TRBV7-3,NA,few,CASSPTGRYGYTF,TGTGCCAGCAGCCCCACAGGACGTTATGGCTACACCTTC
TRBJ2-3,TRBV5-1,TRBD2,few,CASSQKLAGGSPDTQYF,TGCGCCAGCAGCCAGAAGCTAGCGGGGGGCAGCCCAGATACGCAGTATTTT
TRBJ2-5,TRBV24-1,NA,NA,CATHKNRLGEEETQYF,TGTGCCACCCATAAAAACAGGTTAGGTGAAGAAGAGACCCAGTACTTC
TRBJ1-1,TRBV30,NA,once,CAWSVHATAEAFF,TGTGCCTGGAGTGTACATGCGACAGCTGAAGCTTTCTTT
TRBJ1-6,TRBV12-3/TRBV12-4,NA,NA,CASSLTVNSPLHF,TGTGCCAGCAGTTTGACAGTCAATTCACCCCTCCACTTT
TRBJ2-3,TRBV5-1,NA,NA,CASSLAARAGTDTQYF,TGCGCCAGCAGCTTGGCCGCGAGAGCCGGTACAGATACGCAGTATTTT
TRBJ2-7,TRBV9,NA,NA,CASSVGARDRDEQYF,TGTGCCAGCAGCGTAGGTGCCAGGGATCGAGACGAGCAGTACTTC
TRBJ1-3,TRBV6-6,NA,NA,CASSYGTGNAGNTIYF,TGTGCCAGCAGTTACGGCACAGGAAACGCTGGAAACACCATATATTTT
TRBJ2-1,TRBV5-1,TRBD1,NA,CASSLALGTAEQFF,TGCGCCAGCAGCTTGGCGCTGGGGACAGCCGAGCAGTTCTTC
TRBJ2-3,TRBV6-6,NA,NA,CASSYEGATDTQYF,TGTGCCAGCAGTTACGAGGGAGCGACAGATACGCAGTATTTT
TRBJ2-5,TRBV7-3,NA,NA,CASSRQDAETQYF,TGTGCCAGCAGCCGACAGGACGCTGAGACCCAGTACTTC
TRBJ1-2,TRBV18,TRBD1,NA,CASSPGTGGYYGYTF,TGTGCCAGCTCACCTGGGACAGGGGGCTACTATGGCTACACCTTC
TRBJ2-3,TRBV7-8,NA,NA,CASSPLIVFGTQYF,TGTGCCAGCAGCCCCCTTATAGTCTTCGGTACGCAGTATTTT